Below, one T cell receptor (beta chain) is given with its context. What it binds is unknown. One junction end disagrees with the germline gene, perhaps due to a read error. This CDR3 has 15 residues. Germline V lookup: CDR1 SGDLS, CDR2 YYNGEE. TCR beta CDR3 regions were amplified from RNA transcripts. The HTBI set primed first-round TCR CDR3 RT-PCR. One entry per CDR3 protein, called by TCRdb with MiXCR from the multiplex PCR reads. The data show 450,000 to 700,000 distinct CDR3 sequences, with about 45% seen just once and around 19% held by the top ten. The sample comes from a study of T cells in Graves' hyperthyroidism and ophthalmopathy. Uncontrolled infection, other autoimmune disease, pregnancy or lactation led to exclusion. Overall study findings and caveats: Among clonotypes expanded in thyroid above 0.001, most were also found in blood. Ophthalmopathy cases were set apart from stable hyperthyroidism by a 13 V-J model. The model made its ophthalmopathy prediction, and onset followed a median around six months later.

The chain carries TRBV9 and TRBJ1-1, with no clear D. The sequence was collected from an adult woman with Graves' disease, either hyperthyroidism or ophthalmopathy (not recorded which). The sample was peripheral blood or thyroid tissue (not recorded which). DNA for the CDR3: TGCGCTAGCAGCCAAGCTCCCGGTGAGAGCACTGAAGCTTTCTTT. Its protein is CASSQAPGESTEAFF.